The rows below give T cell receptor beta chains drawn from one sample of a study of blood T cell repertoires in COVID-19. Here immunoSEQ multiplex PCR was the method, and the copy in TCRdb shows in-frame clones only, minus some. The sample includes roughly 97,000 clones, 90% of them seen just once. The sample was peripheral blood. The receptors were sampled from a man aged 55 to 70 with acute or convalescent COVID-19. Both conserved end residues are part of each CDR3. D genes are given only for firm matches. Size is stated for part of the rows, as once, few or many counts, or as a class when the clone is expanded.

TRBD2 few TRBJ2-5 TRBV29-1 CSAARGAWEETQYF TGCAGCGCCGCGCGGGGGGCTTGGGAAGAGACCCAGTACTTC
- - TRBJ2-7 TRBV7-2 CASSQTGDSSYEQYF TGTGCCAGCAGCCAAACGGGGGACAGCTCCTACGAGCAGTACTTC
- once TRBJ1-4 TRBV6-5 CASSRGLINEKLFF TGTGCCAGCAGTCGAGGACTGATAAATGAAAAACTGTTTTTT
- - TRBJ1-5 TRBV12-3/TRBV12-4 CASRDTGNQPQHF TGTGCCAGCAGGGACACGGGCAATCAGCCCCAGCATTTT
TRBD1 - TRBJ2-5 TRBV5-1 CASSHGTAYQETQYF TGCGCCAGCAGCCACGGGACAGCTTACCAAGAGACCCAGTACTTC
TRBD1 few TRBJ2-1 TRBV5-6 CASSFTGGKNEQFF TGTGCCAGCAGCTTCACAGGGGGCAAAAATGAGCAGTTCTTC
- - TRBJ1-1 TRBV2 CASKTQKNTEAFF TGTGCCAGCAAGACACAAAAGAACACTGAAGCTTTCTTT
- - TRBJ1-1 TRBV7-9 CASSPAQGTEAFF TGTGCCAGCAGCCCCGCCCAGGGCACTGAAGCTTTCTTT
- - TRBJ2-1 TRBV6-5 CASSSAATYNEQFF TGTGCCAGCAGTTCAGCGGCCACCTACAATGAGCAGTTCTTC
TRBD1 - TRBJ1-5 TRBV11-2 CASSSGQGNQPQHF TGTGCCAGCAGCTCCGGACAGGGCAATCAGCCCCAGCATTTT
- - TRBJ1-2 TRBV7-9 CASTAGGAGGYTF TGTGCCAGCACCGCGGGGGGGGCGGGCGGCTACACCTTC
- few TRBJ1-2 TRBV4-2 CASSPTTDYGYTF TGTGCCAGCAGCCCAACCACAGACTATGGCTACACCTTC
- once TRBJ1-2 TRBV4-1 CASSQVGGVNYGYTF TGCGCCAGCAGCCAAGTTGGCGGAGTCAACTATGGCTACACCTTC
- - TRBJ2-5 TRBV6-5 CASSPGETQYF TGTGCCAGCAGTCCGGGGGAGACCCAGTACTTC
- - TRBJ1-2 TRBV14 CASSQEVGLGGYTF TGTGCCAGCAGCCAAGAAGTGGGGCTAGGTGGCTACACCTTC
- - TRBJ1-2 TRBV6-2/TRBV6-3 CASSYYGGLGGYTF TGTGCCAGCAGTTACTACGGGGGGCTCGGTGGCTACACCTTC
- - TRBJ1-1 TRBV19 CASSISPPREAFF TGTGCCAGTAGTATTTCCCCGCCGCGTGAAGCTTTCTTT
- - TRBJ1-1 TRBV29-1 CSVQIEGVLAFF TGCAGCGTACAAATTGAGGGGGTTCTGGCTTTCTTT
- - TRBJ1-6 TRBV4-2 CASSSQGMSASGPPSPLHF TGTGCCAGCAGCTCCCAGGGGATGTCGGCGTCCGGGCCTCCTTCACCCCTCCACTTT
- - TRBJ1-2 TRBV4-2 CASSQWGDGYTF TGTGCCAGCAGCCAGTGGGGGGACGGCTACACCTTC
TRBD1 - TRBJ1-4 TRBV6-6 CASSDPGGTNEKLFF TGTGCCAGCAGTGACCCAGGGGGAACTAATGAAAAACTGTTTTTT
TRBD1 - TRBJ1-5 TRBV2 CASSQGGRPTNQPQHF TGTGCCAGCAGCCAAGGGGGCAGGCCAACTAATCAGCCCCAGCATTTT
TRBD1 few TRBJ1-2 TRBV18 CASSPGDREVNGYTF TGTGCCAGCTCACCGGGGGACAGGGAAGTAAATGGCTACACCTTC
- - TRBJ2-6 TRBV19 CASTVQGGSGANVLTF TGTGCCAGTACGGTTCAGGGCGGATCTGGGGCCAACGTCCTGACTTTC
- - TRBJ1-2 TRBV5-4 CASRGTGTNYGYTF TGTGCCAGCAGGGGAACCGGGACTAACTATGGCTACACCTTC
TRBD1 - TRBJ1-5 TRBV6-5 CASRRTGNQPQHF TGTGCCAGCAGAAGGACAGGGAATCAGCCCCAGCATTTT
TRBD1 - TRBJ1-2 TRBV19 CASSIARGTSNYGYTF TGTGCCAGTAGTATAGCCAGGGGGACCTCTAACTATGGCTACACCTTC
- - TRBJ1-2 TRBV6-5 CASSYQGQNGYTF TGTGCCAGCAGTTACCAAGGACAGAATGGCTACACCTTC
- - TRBJ1-5 TRBV2 CASSVSGINQPQHF TGTGCCAGCAGTGTTTCAGGAATAAATCAGCCCCAGCATTTT
- - TRBJ1-3 TRBV4-2 CASSQAGGGAGNTIYF TGTGCCAGCAGCCAAGCGGGGGGGGGCGCTGGAAACACCATATATTTT
- - TRBJ2-7 TRBV4-2 CASSQEGGLSGTYEQYF TGTGCCAGCAGCCAAGAGGGTGGGCTCTCTGGCACCTACGAGCAGTACTTC
- - TRBJ1-3 TRBV6-6 CASRGSSGNTIYF TGTGCCAGCAGAGGGAGCTCTGGAAACACCATATATTTT
- - TRBJ2-3 TRBV20-1 CSASPLAEPLADTQYF TGCAGTGCTAGTCCGTTAGCGGAGCCTCTAGCAGATACGCAGTATTTT
- - TRBJ1-5 TRBV6-6 CASSYEWQPQHF TGTGCCAGCAGTTACGAGTGGCAGCCCCAGCATTTT
TRBD1 - TRBJ1-1 TRBV4-1 CASSQATGRNTAEAFF TGCGCCAGCAGCCAAGCGACAGGGCGTAATACCGCTGAAGCTTTCTTT
- - TRBJ2-7 TRBV13 CASSFIEAPLYEQYF TGTGCCAGCAGCTTCATAGAGGCCCCCCTCTACGAGCAGTACTTC
- - TRBJ1-2 TRBV7-2 CASSSEGDRNYGYTF TGTGCCAGCAGCTCAGAGGGGGACCGGAACTATGGCTACACCTTC
- - TRBJ1-1 TRBV5-1 CASSFGGGEGEAFF TGCGCCAGCAGCTTCGGGGGGGGCGAAGGTGAAGCTTTCTTT
TRBD1 - TRBJ1-2 TRBV29-1 CSVGQGDSGYTF TGCAGCGTCGGACAGGGGGATTCTGGCTACACCTTC
TRBD1 - TRBJ1-2 TRBV27 CASSLSGQGYGYTF TGTGCCAGCAGTTTATCTGGACAGGGGTACGGCTACACCTTC
- - TRBJ1-6 TRBV5-8 CASSLVGRGNSPLHF TGTGCCAGCAGCTTGGTCGGAAGGGGTAATTCACCCCTCCACTTT
- - TRBJ1-1 TRBV7-9 CASSSLQAMNTEAFF TGTGCCAGCAGCTCCCTCCAGGCCATGAACACTGAAGCTTTCTTT
- - TRBJ1-4 TRBV18 CASSPREKLFF TGTGCCAGCTCACCTCGTGAAAAACTGTTTTTT
- once TRBJ1-6 TRBV2 CASSGDSPLHF TGTGCCAGCAGCGGAGATTCACCCCTCCACTTT
TRBD1 - TRBJ2-7 TRBV18 CASSPGQGAYEQYF TGTGCCAGCTCACCCGGACAGGGGGCCTACGAGCAGTACTTC
- - TRBJ1-1 TRBV7-2 CASSLGPGNTEAFF TGTGCCAGCAGCTTAGGTCCGGGGAACACTGAAGCTTTCTTT
- - TRBJ2-3 TRBV5-1 CASSFTGDGTDTQYF TGCGCCAGCAGCTTCACGGGGGACGGCACAGATACGCAGTATTTT
- - TRBJ1-1 TRBV6-1 CASSGGKTGQNTEAFF TGTGCCAGCAGTGGGGGTAAGACAGGACAGAACACTGAAGCTTTCTTT
- few TRBJ2-7 TRBV3-1/TRBV3-2 CASSQTGWFDEQYF TGTGCCAGCAGCCAAACAGGGTGGTTCGACGAGCAGTACTTC
- - TRBJ1-1 TRBV29-1 CSVEKRQGAAEAFF TGCAGCGTTGAGAAACGGCAGGGTGCCGCTGAAGCTTTCTTT
TRBD1 - TRBJ1-2 TRBV11-2 CASSSNPRQGNYGYTF TGTGCCAGCAGCTCCAACCCCAGACAGGGAAACTATGGCTACACCTTC
TRBD2 - TRBJ2-1 TRBV7-9 CASSYLAGSSYNEQFF TGTGCCAGCAGCTACCTAGCGGGGAGCTCCTACAATGAGCAGTTCTTC
- few TRBJ1-1 TRBV5-1 CASSSGGAIMNTEAFF TGCGCCAGCAGCTCAGGAGGGGCGATCATGAACACTGAAGCTTTCTTT
TRBD1 once TRBJ1-5 TRBV30 CAWSITGDQPQHF TGTGCCTGGAGTATCACAGGGGATCAGCCCCAGCATTTT
TRBD1 - TRBJ2-2 TRBV5-4 CASSYSGRTGGTGELFF TGTGCCAGCAGCTATTCAGGGCGGACAGGGGGCACCGGGGAGCTGTTTTTT
TRBD2 - TRBJ2-3 TRBV5-1 CASSAWTSGEDTQYF TGCGCCAGCAGCGCTTGGACTAGCGGGGAAGATACGCAGTATTTT
TRBD1 - TRBJ1-4 TRBV5-1 CASSGTGNEKLFF TGCGCCAGCAGCGGGACAGGGAATGAAAAACTGTTTTTT
- - TRBJ2-1 TRBV20-1 CSARAGIEQFF TGCAGTGCTAGGGCGGGTATTGAGCAGTTCTTC
- - TRBJ1-6 TRBV6-5 CASSYLRTTSRSPLHF TGTGCCAGCAGTTACCTACGGACTACTTCTAGGTCACCCCTCCACTTT